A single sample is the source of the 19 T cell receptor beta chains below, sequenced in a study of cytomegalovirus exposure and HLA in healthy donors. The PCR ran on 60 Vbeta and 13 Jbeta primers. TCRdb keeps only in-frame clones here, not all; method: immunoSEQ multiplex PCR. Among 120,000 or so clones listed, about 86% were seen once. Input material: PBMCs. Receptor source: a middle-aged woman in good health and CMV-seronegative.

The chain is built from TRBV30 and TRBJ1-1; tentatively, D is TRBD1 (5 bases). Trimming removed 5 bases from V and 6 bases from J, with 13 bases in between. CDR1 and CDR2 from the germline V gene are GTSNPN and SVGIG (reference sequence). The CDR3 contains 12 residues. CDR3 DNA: TGTGCCTGGGGGCCGGGGGAAGCTGAAGCTTTCTTT. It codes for CAWGPGEAEAFF. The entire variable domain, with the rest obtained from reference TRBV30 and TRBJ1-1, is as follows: SQTIHQWPATLVQPVGSPLSLECTVEGTSNPNLYWYRQAAGRGLQLLFYSVGIGQISSEVPQNLSASRPQDRQFILSSKKLLLSDSGFYLCAWGPGEAEAFFGQGTRLTVV.

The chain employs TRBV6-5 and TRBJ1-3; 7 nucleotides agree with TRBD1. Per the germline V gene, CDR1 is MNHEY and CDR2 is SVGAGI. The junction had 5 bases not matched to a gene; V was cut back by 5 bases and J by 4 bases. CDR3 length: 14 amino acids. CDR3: CASSVRGWGNTIYF. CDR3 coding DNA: TGTGCCAGCAGTGTCAGGGGGTGGGGAAACACCATATATTTT.

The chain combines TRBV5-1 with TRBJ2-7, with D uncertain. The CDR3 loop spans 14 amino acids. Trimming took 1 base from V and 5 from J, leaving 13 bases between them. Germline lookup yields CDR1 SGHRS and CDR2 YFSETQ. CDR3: CASSLYISSHEQYF. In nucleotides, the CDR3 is TGCGCCAGCAGCTTGTATATTAGCAGCCACGAGCAGTACTTC.

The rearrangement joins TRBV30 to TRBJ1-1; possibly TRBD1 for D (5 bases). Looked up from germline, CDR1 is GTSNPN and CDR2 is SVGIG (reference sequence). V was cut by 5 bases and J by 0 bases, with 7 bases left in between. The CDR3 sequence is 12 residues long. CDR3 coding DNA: TGTGCCTGGGGACAAATGAACACTGAAGCTTTCTTT. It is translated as CAWGQMNTEAFF.

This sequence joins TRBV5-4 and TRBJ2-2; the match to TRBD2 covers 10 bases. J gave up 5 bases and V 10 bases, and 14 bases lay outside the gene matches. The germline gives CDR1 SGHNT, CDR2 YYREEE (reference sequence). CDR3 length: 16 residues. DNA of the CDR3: TGTGCCGGCTCTCCGGCTAGCGGGAGTGGTACCGGGGAGCTGTTTTTT. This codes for CAGSPASGSGTGELFF.

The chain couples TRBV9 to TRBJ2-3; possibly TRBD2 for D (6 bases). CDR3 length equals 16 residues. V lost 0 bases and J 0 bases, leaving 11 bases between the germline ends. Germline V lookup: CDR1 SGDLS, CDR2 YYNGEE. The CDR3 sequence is CASSVGAGLSTDTQYF. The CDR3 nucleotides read TGTGCCAGCAGCGTAGGGGCGGGACTTAGCACAGATACGCAGTATTTT.

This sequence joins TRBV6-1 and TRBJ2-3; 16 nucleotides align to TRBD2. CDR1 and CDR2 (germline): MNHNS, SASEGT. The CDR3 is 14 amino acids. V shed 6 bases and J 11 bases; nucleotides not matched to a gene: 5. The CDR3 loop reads CASSPGLAGGKQYF. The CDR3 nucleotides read TGTGCCAGCAGCCCGGGACTAGCGGGAGGGAAGCAGTATTTT.

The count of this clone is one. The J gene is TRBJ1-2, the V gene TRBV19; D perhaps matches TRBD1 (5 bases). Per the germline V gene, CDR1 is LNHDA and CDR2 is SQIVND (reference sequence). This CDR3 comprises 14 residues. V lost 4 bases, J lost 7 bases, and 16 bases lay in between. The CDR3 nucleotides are TGTGCCAGTAGTACCCCGGGACTTGGAAGTGGCTACACCTTC. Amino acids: CASSTPGLGSGYTF.

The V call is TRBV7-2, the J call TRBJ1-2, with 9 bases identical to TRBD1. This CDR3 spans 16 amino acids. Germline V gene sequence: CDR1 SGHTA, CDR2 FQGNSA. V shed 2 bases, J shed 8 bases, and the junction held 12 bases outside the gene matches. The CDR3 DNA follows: TGTGCCAGCAGCTTAAGGACAGGGGATGACTGGAGGGGCTACACCTTC. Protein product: CASSLRTGDDWRGYTF.

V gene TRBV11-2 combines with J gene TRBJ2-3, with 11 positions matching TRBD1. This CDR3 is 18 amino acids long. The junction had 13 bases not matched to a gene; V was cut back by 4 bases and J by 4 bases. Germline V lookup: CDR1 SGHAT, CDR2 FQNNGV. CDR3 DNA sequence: TGTGCCAGCAGCTCACGTCCCGGGACAGGGGGAAGTCCAGATACGCAGTATTTT. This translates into CASSSRPGTGGSPDTQYF.

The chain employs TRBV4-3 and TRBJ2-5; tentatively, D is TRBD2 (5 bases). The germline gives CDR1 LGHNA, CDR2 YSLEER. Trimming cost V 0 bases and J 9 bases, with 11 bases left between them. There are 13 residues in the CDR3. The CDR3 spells CASSQEEGGAQYF. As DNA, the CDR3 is TGCGCCAGCAGCCAAGAAGAGGGTGGGGCCCAGTACTTC.

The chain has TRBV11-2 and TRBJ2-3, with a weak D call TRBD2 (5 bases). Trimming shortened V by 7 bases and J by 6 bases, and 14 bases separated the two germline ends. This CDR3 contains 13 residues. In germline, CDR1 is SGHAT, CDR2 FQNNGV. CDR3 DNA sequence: TGTGCCAGCACACGGGTTACGGGGGATACGCAGTATTTT. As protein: CASTRVTGDTQYF.

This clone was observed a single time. CDR3 in amino acids: CASRGATGPDLGEQYF. The DNA for the CDR3 is TGTGCCAGCAGGGGGGCGACTGGACCGGATTTGGGCGAGCAGTACTTC. The genes are TRBV28 and TRBJ2-7, with a possible D match to TRBD1 (6 bases). The germline V gene has CDR1 MDHEN and CDR2 SYDVKM. There are 16 residues in the CDR3. Trimming cost V 6 bases and J 6 bases, with 24 bases left between them.

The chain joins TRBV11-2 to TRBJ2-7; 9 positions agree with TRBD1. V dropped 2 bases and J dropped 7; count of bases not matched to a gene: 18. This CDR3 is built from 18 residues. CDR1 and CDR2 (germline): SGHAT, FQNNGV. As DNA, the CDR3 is TGTGCCAGCAGCTTATCCCAGGGGGGGGACAGGGCGTTTGGGGAGCAGTACTTC. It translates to CASSLSQGGDRAFGEQYF.

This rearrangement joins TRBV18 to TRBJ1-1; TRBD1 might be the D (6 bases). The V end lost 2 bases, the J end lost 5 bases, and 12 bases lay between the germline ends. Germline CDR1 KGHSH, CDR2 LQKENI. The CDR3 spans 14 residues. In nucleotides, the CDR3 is TGTGCCAGCTCACCAAAACAGGGTCGGACTGAAGCTTTCTTT. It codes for CASSPKQGRTEAFF.

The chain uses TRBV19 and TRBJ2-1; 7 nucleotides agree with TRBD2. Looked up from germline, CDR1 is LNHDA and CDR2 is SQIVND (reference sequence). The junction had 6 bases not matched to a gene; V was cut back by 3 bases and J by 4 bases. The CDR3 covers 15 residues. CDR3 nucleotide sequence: TGTGCCAGTAGTATCGGGCGGGAGCTGTACAATGAGCAGTTCTTC. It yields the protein CASSIGRELYNEQFF.

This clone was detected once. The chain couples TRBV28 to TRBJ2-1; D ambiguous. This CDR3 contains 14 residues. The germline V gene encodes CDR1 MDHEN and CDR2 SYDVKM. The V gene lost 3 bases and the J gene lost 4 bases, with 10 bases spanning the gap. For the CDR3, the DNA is TGTGCCAGCAGTTTGCACAGTATTTACAATGAGCAGTTCTTC. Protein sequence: CASSLHSIYNEQFF. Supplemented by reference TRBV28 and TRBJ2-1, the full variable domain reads DVKVTQSSRYLVKRTGEKVFLECVQDMDHENMFWYRQDPGLGLRLIYFSYDVKMKEKGDIPEGYSVSREKKERFSLILESASTNQTSMYLCASSLHSIYNEQFFGPGTRLTVL.

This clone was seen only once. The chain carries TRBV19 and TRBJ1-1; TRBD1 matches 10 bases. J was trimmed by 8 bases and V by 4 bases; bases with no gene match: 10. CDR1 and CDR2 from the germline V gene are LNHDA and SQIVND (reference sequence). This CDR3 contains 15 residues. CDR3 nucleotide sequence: TGTGCCAGTAGTAACCGGGACAGGGGTGTTTCAGAAGCTTTCTTT. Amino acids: CASSNRDRGVSEAFF.

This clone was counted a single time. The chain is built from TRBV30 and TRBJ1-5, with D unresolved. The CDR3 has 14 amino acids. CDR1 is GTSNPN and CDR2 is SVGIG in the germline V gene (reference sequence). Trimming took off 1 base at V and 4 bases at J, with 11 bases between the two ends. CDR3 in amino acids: CAWSATTGNQPQHF. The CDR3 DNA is TGTGCCTGGAGTGCAACGACTGGGAATCAGCCCCAGCATTTT.